This T cell receptor beta chain was identified during a study of blood T cell repertoires in COVID-19. Study summary: Some COVID-19 samples were acute and others convalescent; all came from the United States, Italy and Spain. PBMCs, B-cell-depleted T cells, or T cells were the source of the cDNA or gDNA that made up the material.

Original handling: Reference gene primer amplification gave estimated nucleated cell counts. The data were produced by immunoSEQ multiplex PCR, yet TCRdb's version contains in-frame clones alone and is incomplete. V and J calls and clone size are those listed in that table; D and trimming were worked out from the DNA. This sample has tens of thousands of clones, with 90% found just once. V gave up 3 bases and J gave up 6 bases; unmatched junction bases: 8. The CDR3 is 14 residues long. Germline V lookup: CDR1 SGHRS, CDR2 YFSETQ. The receptor was derived from a man in his fifties or sixties with acute or convalescent COVID-19. The chain is built from TRBV5-1 and TRBJ1-1, with TRBD1 matching 7 bases. The sequenced material came from peripheral blood. CDR3 protein: CASSSTGSIAEAFF. The CDR3 nucleotides are TGCGCCAGCAGCTCGACAGGGAGCATCGCTGAAGCTTTCTTT.